Listed here are 22 T cell receptor beta chains from one sample, sequenced in a study of shared clonotypes between healthy human individuals. Assay: immunoSEQ multiplex PCR; the TCRdb copy retains only in-frame clones and omits some. The sample has under 2,500,000 clones, about 94% seen once. The sequencing sample was made of naive CD4+ T cells sorted from blood. Subset: CD45RA+ positively selected. The origin of the receptors is a man in his late teens or twenties in good health.

The chain recombines TRBV6-1 with TRBJ1-1; D possibly corresponds to TRBD1 (6 bases). This CDR3 is built from 14 residues. V was shortened by 7 bases and J by 0 bases, with 12 bases between the two germline ends. Germline V gene lookup returns CDR1 MNHNS and CDR2 SASEGT. The CDR3 here is CASKGDTLNTEAFF. In DNA form, the CDR3 reads TGTGCCAGCAAGGGGGACACCTTGAACACTGAAGCTTTCTTT.

V usage is TRBV30 and J usage is TRBJ2-5; D possibly corresponds to TRBD1 (6 bases). Germline assignment: CDR1 GTSNPN and CDR2 SVGIG (reference sequence). CDR3 length: 16 residues. With 1 base removed from V and 1 base from J, the gap between germline ends came to 16 bases. DNA for the CDR3: TGTGCCTGGAGTGGAGCGTTGTGGGGGCTCCAAGAGACCCAGTACTTC. Protein product: CAWSGALWGLQETQYF.

The chain recombines TRBV6-1 with TRBJ2-7; D may match TRBD1 or TRBD2 (5 bases each). Germline loops: CDR1 MNHNS, CDR2 SASEGT. CDR3 length: 15 residues. The V end was cut by 6 bases, the J end by 3 bases, with 18 bases between. The CDR3 DNA reads as TGTGCCAGCAGGCCAAGGGACGGAACCCACTACGAGCAGTACTTC. Protein: CASRPRDGTHYEQYF.

As regards this clone: Other DNA sequences in this sample translate to the same CDR3. This sequence joins TRBV5-4 and TRBJ2-2, with D possibly matching TRBD1 (6 bases). The CDR3 runs to 14 residues. The germline V gene encodes CDR1 SGHNT and CDR2 YYREEE (reference sequence). Trimming removed 0 bases from V and 5 bases from J, with 8 bases in between. CDR3: CASSLDRATGELFF. Written as DNA, the CDR3 is TGTGCCAGCAGCTTGGACAGGGCTACCGGGGAGCTGTTTTTT.

This clone was observed once. The chain carries TRBV7-2 and TRBJ2-7; D not resolved. Between the trimmed V and J ends, which lost 2 bases and 3 bases, there was a span of 8 bases. This CDR3 is built from 13 residues. CDR1 SGHTA and CDR2 FQGNSA come from the germline V gene. The CDR3 region has the DNA TGTGCCAGCAGCTTAATTGGATTCTACGAGCAGTACTTC. Translation: CASSLIGFYEQYF.

The chain joins TRBV18 to TRBJ2-7, with a weak D call TRBD2 (6 bases). This CDR3 is 15 amino acids long. The V gene's germline CDR1 is KGHSH and CDR2 LQKENI. V shed 4 bases and J shed 3 bases, with 16 bases lying between them. CDR3 protein: CASSLGGLVNYEQYF. For the CDR3, the DNA is TGTGCCAGCTCACTCGGGGGTTTAGTGAACTACGAGCAGTACTTC.

The CDR3 region is CASSPGTSGRGELFF. The CDR3 region has the DNA TGTGCCAGCAGCCCAGGGACTAGCGGGCGCGGGGAGCTGTTTTTT. J is TRBJ2-2 and V is TRBV7-9; 12 bases line up with TRBD2. The V and J ends lost 5 bases and 7 bases, in that order; junction bases with no gene match: 5. CDR1 SEHNR and CDR2 FQNEAQ come from the germline V gene (reference sequence). The CDR3 loop spans 15 amino acids.

The V call is TRBV5-6, the J call TRBJ2-7; tentative D call: TRBD2 (5 bases). CDR1 and CDR2 (germline): SGHDT, YYEEEE. Trimming removed 2 bases from V and 2 bases from J, with 14 bases in between. The CDR3 runs to 15 residues. The CDR3 spells CASSLLPRVTYEQYF. DNA for the CDR3: TGTGCCAGCAGCTTATTACCGAGGGTCACCTACGAGCAGTACTTC. The entire variable domain, with the rest obtained from reference TRBV5-6 and TRBJ2-7, is as follows: DAGVTQSPTHLIKTRGQQVTLRCSPKSGHDTVSWYQQALGQGPQFIFQYYEEEERQRGNFPDRFSGHQFPNYSSELNVNALLLGDSALYLCASSLLPRVTYEQYFGPGTRLTVT.

V usage is TRBV5-1 and J usage is TRBJ2-7; D uncertain. V was cut by 4 bases and J by 12 bases, with 17 bases left in between. The CDR3 extends over 12 amino acids. Germline CDR1 is SGHRS and CDR2 is YFSETQ. The CDR3, as DNA: TGCGCCAGCAGCCGTATGGAAGATCAGCGGTACTTC. It encodes CASSRMEDQRYF.

This sequence joins TRBV6-4 and TRBJ1-2; perhaps TRBD1 as D (6 bases). Germline CDR1 MRHNA, CDR2 SNTAGT. This CDR3 is 15 amino acids long. Trimming took off 5 bases at V and 3 bases at J, with 16 bases between the two ends. The CDR3 DNA follows: TGTGCCAGCAGTCGACAGGCTCACGGCGACTATGGCTACACCTTC. Protein: CASSRQAHGDYGYTF.

The V and J genes are TRBV9 and TRBJ2-7; 7 bases line up with TRBD2. The germline V gene encodes CDR1 SGDLS and CDR2 YYNGEE. CDR3 length: 16 amino acids. V lost 3 bases, J lost 2 bases, and 11 bases stayed unmatched. CDR3 bases: TGTGCCAGCAGCGCTGCTCCTTCAAGCGGGGCCTACGAGCAGTACTTC. This translates into CASSAAPSSGAYEQYF.

The V call is TRBV28, the J call TRBJ1-1; possible D gene TRBD1, 5 bases. Trimming took 6 bases from V and 5 from J, leaving 13 bases between them. Germline loops: CDR1 MDHEN, CDR2 SYDVKM. This CDR3 comprises 13 residues. The CDR3 spells CASSTRAGTEAFF. The DNA for the CDR3 is TGTGCCAGCAGCACCAGGGCTGGGACTGAAGCTTTCTTT.

The chain combines TRBV7-2 with TRBJ2-2; D is undetermined. Germline V gene data show CDR1 as SGHTA and CDR2 as FQGNSA. This CDR3 is 12 amino acids long. Trimming took 4 bases from V and 9 from J, leaving 9 bases between them. The CDR3 reads CASSSPERELFF. CDR3 bases: TGTGCCAGCAGCTCCCCCGAGAGGGAGCTGTTTTTT. Based on the CDR3 plus reference TRBV7-2 and TRBJ2-2, the full variable domain is GAGVSQSPSNKVTEKGKDVELRCDPISGHTALYWYRQSLGQGLEFLIYFQGNSAPDKSGLPSDRFSAERTGGSVSTLTIQRTQQEDSAVYLCASSSPERELFFGEGSRLTVL.

This chain links TRBV11-2 with TRBJ2-1; a weak D match, TRBD2 (6 bases). The CDR3 loop spans 15 amino acids. The V and J ends lost 1 base and 6 bases respectively, with 13 bases between them. The germline V gene has CDR1 SGHAT and CDR2 FQNNGV. The CDR3 DNA reads TGTGCCAGCAGCTTAGTGAGCGGGCCGGGCAATGAGCAGTTCTTC. Encoded protein: CASSLVSGPGNEQFF. Variable domain in full (rest from reference TRBV11-2 and TRBJ2-1): EAGVAQSPRYKIIEKRQSVAFWCNPISGHATLYWYQQILGQGPKLLIQFQNNGVVDDSQLPKDRFSAERLKGVDSTLKIQPAKLEDSAVYLCASSLVSGPGNEQFFGPGTRLTVL.

The chain links TRBV10-1 to TRBJ1-1, with a tentative D call TRBD1 (5 bases). With 4 bases removed from V and 3 bases from J, the gap between germline ends came to 21 bases. Germline V gene data show CDR1 as WNHNN and CDR2 as SYGVQD (reference sequence). The CDR3 is 17 amino acids. CDR3 protein: CASSAAGKGVDDTEAFF. CDR3 sequence (DNA): TGCGCCAGCAGTGCGGCAGGGAAAGGTGTAGATGACACTGAAGCTTTCTTT.

The chain uses TRBV7-9 and TRBJ1-1; D unresolved. Germline loops: CDR1 SEHNR, CDR2 FQNEAQ (reference sequence). CDR3 size: 14 residues. V was pared by 5 bases and J by 1 base, with 11 bases between. For the CDR3, the DNA is TGTGCCAGCAGCACAGACACACGGAACACTGAAGCTTTCTTT. Amino acids: CASSTDTRNTEAFF.

The chain joins TRBV6-9 to TRBJ2-2, with D possibly being TRBD2 (6 bases). CDR1 is MNHGY and CDR2 is SVAAGI in the germline V gene. Trimming shortened V by 6 bases and J by 4 bases, and 12 bases separated the two germline ends. This CDR3 spans 14 amino acids. The CDR3, as DNA: TGTGCCAGCAGCACCGCGGAGGGCACCGGGGAGCTGTTTTTT. This gives the protein CASSTAEGTGELFF.

This sequence joins TRBV19 and TRBJ2-1; D remains ambiguous. CDR1 and CDR2 (germline): LNHDA, SQIVND (reference sequence). The CDR3 runs 12 residues. Trimming removed 6 bases from V and 9 bases from J, with 12 bases in between. The CDR3 region has the DNA TGTGCCAGTAGGGATTTCTGGGGTGAGCAGTTCTTC. Amino acids: CASRDFWGEQFF.

This clone was recorded only once. The chain has TRBV18 and TRBJ1-2, with TRBD1 matching 8 bases. This CDR3 contains 15 residues. V trimming: 2 bases; J trimming: 2 bases; junction bases outside the gene matches: 4. Germline CDR1 reads KGHSH; CDR2 reads LQKENI. CDR3 sequence reads: CASSPTRGLNYGYTF. The CDR3 nucleotides are TGTGCCAGCTCACCAACCAGGGGGCTGAACTATGGCTACACCTTC.

The genes are TRBV7-2 and TRBJ2-3, with 9 positions matching TRBD2. V shed 0 bases, J shed 5 bases, and the junction held 6 bases outside the gene matches. Germline V gives CDR1 SGHTA, CDR2 FQGNSA. This CDR3 comprises 16 residues. CDR3 bases: TGTGCCAGCAGCTTAGCGGCGGGAGGGCCGGTAGATACGCAGTATTTT. Amino acids: CASSLAAGGPVDTQYF.

The rearrangement joins TRBV7-2 to TRBJ2-5, with 7 bases fitting TRBD2. The CDR3 runs to 15 residues. Germline V gene data show CDR1 as SGHTA and CDR2 as FQGNSA. V gave up 5 bases and J gave up 3 bases; unmatched junction bases: 9. CDR3 residues: CASSPGGFGEETQYF. As DNA, the CDR3 is TGTGCCAGCAGCCCCGGGGGGTTTGGAGAAGAGACCCAGTACTTC.

The chain couples TRBV25-1 to TRBJ2-3; 10 positions agree with TRBD1. CDR3 length equals 16 residues. The V and J ends lost 4 bases and 4 bases, in that order; junction bases with no gene match: 8. Germline values: CDR1 MGHDK, CDR2 SYGVNS. Here the CDR3 reads CASSVRPDRGADTQYF. CDR3 coding DNA: TGTGCCAGCAGTGTGCGGCCGGACAGGGGGGCAGATACGCAGTATTTT.